These 11 T cell receptor beta chains were all obtained from the same sample, sequenced in a study of blood T cell repertoires in COVID-19. Method: immunoSEQ multiplex PCR; TCRdb's copy keeps in-frame clones and lacks some. The sample lists about 36,000 clones, over 75% seen once, with around 35% in the top ten. The sample consisted of peripheral blood. These receptors originate from a man aged 55 to 69 with acute or convalescent COVID-19.

The chain recombines TRBV3-1 (or the pseudogene TRBV3-2) with TRBJ2-2; maybe TRBD2 (6 bases). The V end lost 1 base, the J end lost 3 bases, and 18 bases lay between the germline ends. The length of the CDR3 is 18 residues. Germline V lookup: CDR1 LGHDT, CDR2 YNNKEL (reference sequence). CDR3 bases: TGTGCCAGCAGCCAAGGGGGAACGGAAGGGAGGTACACCGGGGAGCTGTTTTTT. Translating gives CASSQGGTEGRYTGELFF.

This clone was seen only once. The J gene is TRBJ2-3, the V gene TRBV25-1; 8 bases align to TRBD1. Germline CDR1 reads MGHDK; CDR2 reads SYGVNS. The CDR3 sequence is 14 residues long. V was pared by 6 bases and J by 4 bases, with 6 bases of the junction left unmatched. The CDR3 spells CASSRRGLADTQYF. For the CDR3, the DNA is TGTGCCAGCAGCCGCAGGGGGCTCGCAGATACGCAGTATTTT.

The V and J genes are TRBV15 and TRBJ2-6; possibly TRBD1 for D (6 bases). V gave up 4 bases and J gave up 0 bases, with 7 bases separating them. CDR1 and CDR2 from the germline V gene are LNHNV and YYDKDF (reference sequence). This CDR3 comprises 15 residues. As DNA, the CDR3 is TGTGCCACCAGCAAGGACAGCTCTGGGGCCAACGTCCTGACTTTC. It translates to CATSKDSSGANVLTF.

This clone has more than one count but fewer than ten. The V gene is TRBV5-5, the J gene TRBJ2-7, with D uncertain. CDR1 and CDR2 (germline): SGHKS, YYEKEE (reference sequence). This CDR3 is 15 amino acids long. V gave up 0 bases and J gave up 0 bases, with 10 bases separating them. The CDR3 nucleotides are TGTGCCAGCAGCTTGGAACCAATTAGCTCCTACGAGCAGTACTTC. Its translation: CASSLEPISSYEQYF.

V usage is TRBV11-3 and J usage is TRBJ1-1; maybe TRBD1 (6 bases). Trimming removed 5 bases from V and 7 bases from J, with 17 bases in between. Germline CDR1 and CDR2: SGHNT and YENEEA. This CDR3 comprises 14 residues. Here the CDR3 reads CASSPGRGGNEAFF. As DNA, the CDR3 is TGTGCCAGCAGCCCAGGGAGGGGGGGAAATGAAGCTTTCTTT.

In its sample, this clone was seen many times. The CDR3 spells CASSEGRGGSRGETQYF. In nucleotides, the CDR3 is TGTGCCAGCAGTGAGGGTCGAGGGGGTAGTCGTGGAGAGACCCAGTACTTC. The gene calls are TRBV6-1 and TRBJ2-5, with D tentatively TRBD1 (6 bases). Trimming stripped 3 bases from V and 4 bases from J, with 21 bases between. CDR1 MNHNS and CDR2 SASEGT come from the germline V gene. This CDR3 has 17 residues.

Here the CDR3 reads CASSWGQGGNTIYF. DNA of the CDR3: TGTGCCAGCAGCTGGGGACAAGGTGGAAACACCATATATTTT. The chain recombines TRBV5-8 with TRBJ1-3; TRBD1 might be the D (6 bases). The CDR3 length is 14 residues. Per the germline V gene, CDR1 is SGHTS and CDR2 is YDEGEE. V was clipped by 3 bases and J by 3 bases, with 10 bases between them.

Comments on this clone: Other DNA sequences in this sample translate to the same CDR3. V is TRBV7-9 and J is TRBJ2-1; the match to TRBD1 covers 10 bases. V gave up 4 bases and J gave up 2 bases; unmatched junction bases: 2. In germline, CDR1 is SEHNR, CDR2 FQNEAQ (reference sequence). The CDR3 is made up of 15 amino acids. As DNA, the CDR3 is TGTGCCAGCAGCTCCGGGACAGGGGCCTACAATGAGCAGTTCTTC. Protein: CASSSGTGAYNEQFF. Variable domain in full (rest from reference TRBV7-9 and TRBJ2-1): DTGVSQNPRHKITKRGQNVTFRCDPISEHNRLYWYRQTLGQGPEFLTYFQNEAQLEKSRLLSDRFSAERPKGSFSTLEIQRTEQGDSAMYLCASSSGTGAYNEQFFGPGTRLTVL.

J is TRBJ2-3 and V is TRBV10-3; 7 nucleotides agree with TRBD2. The CDR3 length is 14 residues. Looked up from germline, CDR1 is ENHRY and CDR2 is SYGVKD. The V and J ends lost 0 bases and 7 bases, in that order; junction bases with no gene match: 4. The CDR3 DNA follows: TGTGCCATCAGTGAGTCGAAAGCGGGAAATACGCAGTATTTT. As protein: CAISESKAGNTQYF.

This clone was seen only once. The V call is TRBV11-3, the J call TRBJ2-7; D remains ambiguous. The germline V and J ends were trimmed by 2 bases and 2 bases, with 7 bases remaining between them. Germline loops: CDR1 SGHNT, CDR2 YENEEA. The CDR3 has 13 residues. The CDR3 is CASSLSGPYEQYF. The CDR3, as DNA: TGTGCCAGCAGCTTATCAGGCCCCTACGAGCAGTACTTC.

The J gene is TRBJ2-7, the V gene TRBV2; 7 bases map to TRBD2. Per the germline V gene, CDR1 is SNHLY and CDR2 is FYNNEI. Trimming took 5 bases from V and 2 from J; bases not matched to a gene: 3. The CDR3 has 13 amino acids. CDR3 DNA sequence: TGTGCCAGCAGTTCAGCGGGAACCTACGAGCAGTACTTC. Its protein product is CASSSAGTYEQYF.